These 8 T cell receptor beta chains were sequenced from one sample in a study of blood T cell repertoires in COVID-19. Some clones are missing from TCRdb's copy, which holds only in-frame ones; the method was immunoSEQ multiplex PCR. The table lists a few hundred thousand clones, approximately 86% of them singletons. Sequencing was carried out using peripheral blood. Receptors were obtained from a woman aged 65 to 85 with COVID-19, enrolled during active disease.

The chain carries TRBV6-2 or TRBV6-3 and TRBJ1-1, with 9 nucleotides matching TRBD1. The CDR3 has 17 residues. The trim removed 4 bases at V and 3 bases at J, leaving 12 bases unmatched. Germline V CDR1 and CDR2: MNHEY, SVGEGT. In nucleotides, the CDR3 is TGTGCCAGCAGTTCTCTACGACCGGGACAGGGACACACTGAAGCTTTCTTT. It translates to CASSSLRPGQGHTEAFF.

The CDR3 reads CAISGGTVGEQYF. The CDR3, as DNA: TGTGCCATCAGTGGAGGGACAGTGGGAGAGCAGTACTTC. The rearrangement links TRBV10-3 to TRBJ2-7; 7 bases map to TRBD1. CDR1 ENHRY and CDR2 SYGVKD come from the germline V gene. The V gene end was trimmed by 4 bases and the J gene end by 7 bases; junction bases not matched to a gene: 7. CDR3 length: 13 amino acids.

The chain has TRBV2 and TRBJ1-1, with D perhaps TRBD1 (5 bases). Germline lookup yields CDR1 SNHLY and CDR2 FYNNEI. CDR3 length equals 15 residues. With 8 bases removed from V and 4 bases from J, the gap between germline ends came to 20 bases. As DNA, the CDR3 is TGTGCCAGCCACATATCCGGCGGGGGAGGCACTGAAGCTTTCTTT. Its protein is CASHISGGGGTEAFF.

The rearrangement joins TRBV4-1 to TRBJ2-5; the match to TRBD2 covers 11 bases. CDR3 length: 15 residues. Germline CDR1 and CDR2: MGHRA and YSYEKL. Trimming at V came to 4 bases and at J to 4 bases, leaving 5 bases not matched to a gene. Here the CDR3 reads CASSPLAGGLETQYF. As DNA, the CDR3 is TGCGCCAGCAGCCCTTTAGCGGGGGGGCTAGAGACCCAGTACTTC.

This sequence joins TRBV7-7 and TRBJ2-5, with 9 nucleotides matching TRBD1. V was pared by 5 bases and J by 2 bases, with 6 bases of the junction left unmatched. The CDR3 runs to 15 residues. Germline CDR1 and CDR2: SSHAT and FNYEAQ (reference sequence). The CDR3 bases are TGTGCCAGCAGCGCCAGGACAGGGGAACAAGAGACCCAGTACTTC. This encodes CASSARTGEQETQYF. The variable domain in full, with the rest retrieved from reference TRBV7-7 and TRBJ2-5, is GAGVSQSPRYKVTKRGQDVTLRCDPISSHATLYWYQQALGQGPEFLTYFNYEAQPDKSGLPSDRFSAERPEGSISTLTIQRTEQRDSAMYRCASSARTGEQETQYFGPGTRLLVL.

The CDR3 reads CASSYPGMNTEAFF. The CDR3 nucleotides are TGTGCCAGCAGTTACCCAGGGATGAACACTGAAGCTTTCTTT. The chain links TRBV6-5 to TRBJ1-1; the D gene is possibly TRBD1 (5 bases). CDR1 MNHEY and CDR2 SVGAGI come from the germline V gene. The V and J ends lost 2 bases and 0 bases respectively, with 7 bases between them. CDR3 length: 14 amino acids.

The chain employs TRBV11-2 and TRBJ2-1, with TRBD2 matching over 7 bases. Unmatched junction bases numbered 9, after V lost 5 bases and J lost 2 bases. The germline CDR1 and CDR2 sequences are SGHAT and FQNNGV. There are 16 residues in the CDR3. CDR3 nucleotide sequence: TGTGCCAGCAGCGGGCGGGGGAAGGGGACCTACAATGAGCAGTTCTTC. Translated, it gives CASSGRGKGTYNEQFF.

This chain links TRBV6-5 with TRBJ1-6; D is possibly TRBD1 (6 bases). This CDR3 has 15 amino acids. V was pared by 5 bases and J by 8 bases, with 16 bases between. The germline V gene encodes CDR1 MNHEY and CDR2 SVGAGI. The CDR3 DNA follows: TGTGCCAGCAGTCTTAGTGGCAGGGGAGATTCACCCCTCCACTTT. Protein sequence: CASSLSGRGDSPLHF.